This T cell receptor (beta chain) was identified during a study of T cells in Graves' hyperthyroidism and ophthalmopathy (dated by TCRdb to about 2019). For the wider study: Peripheral blood was sampled at the time of initial diagnosis, prior to any treatment. To identify TCR V-J signatures that set the groups apart, the researchers used a discovery cohort of 100 patients, made up of some 41 with Graves' ophthalmopathy and some 60 with stable Graves' hyperthyroidism. Prospective prediction of ophthalmopathy was tested in an independent validation cohort consisting of 18 hyperthyroidism patients and around 17 patients who later progressed to ophthalmopathy. The 100 or so discovery patients were divided at random into training and test sets in a 7:3 ratio. Thyroid tissue and blood T-cell repertoires from over 5 Graves' hyperthyroidism patients were also compared in the study. After sampling, hyperthyroidism patients received methimazole starting at 30 mg daily, and ophthalmopathy patients received high-dose intravenous methylprednisolone. According to the paper, TCR Vbeta CDR3 sequencing was carried out on about 140 peripheral blood samples, which came from approximately 41 ophthalmopathy, under 85 hyperthyroidism and approximately 17 progressor patients. The research as a whole found: No statistical method was used to set the sample size in advance, and investigators knew the group allocation. In validation, the model predicted progression to ophthalmopathy a median of about 6.5 months before onset, with roughly 70% sensitivity and more than 72% specificity. In cross-validation, a model built on a 13 V-J signature told ophthalmopathy apart from stable hyperthyroidism with about 90% sensitivity and about 81% specificity, and in testing the same model reached 80%/75%. Most expanded thyroid clonotypes (frequency above 0.001) were also found in blood, which suggests that blood repertoires may mirror thyroid immune responses.

In this sample, this clonotype turned up many times. The antigen it binds to is not known. Per-nucleotide qualities are absent, and no much larger clonotype sits a single base away. The TCR beta CDR3 regions were amplified from RNA transcripts. A first-round RT-PCR of the TCR CDR3 used the HTBI primer set with the Qiagen OneStep RT-PCR kit. Libraries were constructed in a second round of multiplex PCR, after which size selection and purification were performed. Paired-end sequencing of the libraries was performed with 100 bp reads on an Illumina HiSeq2000. As for the authors' bioinformatics: SOAPnuke was used to process the raw data, removing reads that contained adapters or uncalled bases, had a mean Phred below 15, or lacked an exact match to the constant primer or identifier. COPE v1.2.5 was used to merge the high-quality paired reads, and each unique nucleotide sequence was defined as a clonotype. MiTCR v1.1 was used to align clonotypes to the IMGT TRBV, TRBD and TRBJ reference segments. The analysis included only V-J combinations with a frequency above 0.0001, which together covered roughly 99% of the repertoires. The TCS score was defined as the ratio of F50 (clonal expansion) to E x V (chaos), calculated using BLOSUM62-based TCRdist between CDR3 peptides within each V-J. Welch's t-statistics and random forest reduced 450 to 600 V-J features to 13, which were used in a naive Bayes classifier (R e1071). TCRdb's own reprocessing of the public reads used fastp at Q25 and MiXCR and kept productive beta chains. When rows share a CDR3 protein, they turn into one entry using the most common DNA and genes. It is TCRdb's table, rather than the study itself, that gives the V and J calls and clone size. The table for this sample lists 450,000 to 550,000 distinct CDR3 sequences; around a quarter of them were counted only once. The ten largest clones add up to approximately 10% of the sample.

V trim: 2 bases; J trim: 2 bases; unmatched bases: 2. The CDR3 goes from the cysteine to the phenylalanine over 14 residues. Just CDR3 DNA is preserved here, 42 bases in frame from base 1. In the ophthalmopathy patients, disease was moderately to severely active, with a Clinical Activity Score of 3 or more, a NOSPECS grade of 4 or more, and a duration of less than 3 months. Patients with uncontrolled infections, other autoimmune diseases, pregnancy or lactation were excluded. Diagnoses were based on clinical symptoms, serum thyroxine and TRAb, thyroid ultrasound and orbital computed tomography. PBMCs were isolated from about 9.1 ml of fresh peripheral blood by Ficoll-Paque density gradient centrifugation. Total RNA was extracted with Trizol reagent, and quality was checked on an Agilent 2100 Bioanalyzer.

The sample was blood. This TCR was sampled from a woman aged 30 to 39 with Graves' ophthalmopathy. This chain joins TRBV12-3 or TRBV12-4 to TRBJ2-5; the central 7 bases match TRBD2. The bases are TGTGCCAGCAGTTTAATGGGACTACAAGAGACCCAGTACTTC. The translation is CASSLMGLQETQYF.